The 2 T cell receptor beta chains below were found in one sample sequenced in a study of T cell clones after liver transplantation. Sequenced by immunoSEQ multiplex PCR; TCRdb stores in-frame clones only, minus some. Of 50,000 or so clones listed, 70% to 90% were seen once; the top ten hold approximately 14%. The specimen comprised CD8+ T cells from blood, sampled 12 months after liver transplant. These receptor sequences come from a human patient who received a liver transplant. Some T cells may be provided by the graft donor.

This chain joins TRBV9 and TRBJ2-3; 7 nucleotides agree with TRBD1. Trimming removed 3 bases from V and 6 bases from J; junction bases left unmatched: 10. Germline V gene data show CDR1 as SGDLS and CDR2 as YYNGEE. The CDR3 sequence is 15 residues long. The CDR3 DNA is TGTGCCAGCAGCGCTTGGGACAGCCGTCCGGATACGCAGTATTTT. Protein: CASSAWDSRPDTQYF.

This chain joins TRBV27 and TRBJ2-7; TRBD1 matches at 8 bases. CDR1 and CDR2 (germline): MNHEY, SMNVEV (reference sequence). V lost 5 bases, J lost 3 bases, and 3 bases stayed unmatched. CDR3 length: 13 amino acids. CDR3 sequence reads: CASSPTGGYEQYF. For the CDR3, the DNA is TGTGCCAGCAGTCCCACAGGGGGCTACGAGCAGTACTTC.